The sequence of this T cell receptor (beta chain) was determined in a study of cytomegalovirus exposure and HLA in healthy donors. Notes on the study in general: Later analysis identified a missense DCLRE1C variant that was linked to TCR beta V- and J-gene trimming.

Turning to this clone: The antigen is undetermined.

PCR was performed using 60 Vbeta and 13 Jbeta primers. Clones were read by immunoSEQ multiplex PCR, and TCRdb kept only the in-frame ones, dropping some. The sample has about 98,000 clones; around 73% are singletons. Germline CDR1 is MRHNA and CDR2 is SNTAGT. With 8 bases removed from V and 0 bases from J, the gap between germline ends came to 14 bases. This CDR3 spans 15 amino acids. Sequences were obtained from PBMCs. V and J are TRBV6-4 and TRBJ1-3; no firm D call. The receptor was derived from a female donor in good health and CMV-seronegative. The CDR3 DNA follows: TGTGCCAGCCAGGCCACCCCAGGCTCTGGAAACACCATATATTTT. This translates into CASQATPGSGNTIYF.